These 23 T cell receptor beta chains originate from one sample sequenced in a study of PD-L1 blockade in urothelial cancer. Time point reported: pretreatment peripheral blood. Clones were sequenced by immunoSEQ multiplex PCR, and TCRdb holds only the in-frame ones, with some missing. The table records about 43,000 clones, 65% to 85% of them present only once. The material was PBMCs, obtained around atezolizumab (anti-PD-L1) treatment. The receptors originated from a man aged 55 to 70 with urothelial cancer.

CDR3 in DNA: TGTGCCAGCAGTGAAGTCGGCAGGGGTACAGATACGCAGTATTTT. Its translation is CASSEVGRGTDTQYF. The chain employs TRBV2 and TRBJ2-3; tentatively, D is TRBD1 (6 bases). CDR1 is SNHLY, CDR2 FYNNEI, per germline. V gave up 1 base and J gave up 3 bases, with 11 bases separating them. The CDR3 length is 15 residues.

In nucleotides, the CDR3 is TGTGCCAGCAGCTTAGGCGCGGGGGGGAGTGAGCAGTTCTTC. As protein: CASSLGAGGSEQFF. The chain uses TRBV11-3 and TRBJ2-1; 9 bases line up with TRBD2. The CDR3 extends over 14 amino acids. Trimming cost V 1 base and J 9 bases; bases outside gene matches: 4. Germline V gene lookup returns CDR1 SGHNT and CDR2 YENEEA.

V gene TRBV28 combines with J gene TRBJ1-1, with no clear D. This CDR3 region has 14 residues. V was trimmed by 5 bases and J by 0 bases, leaving 10 bases between them. Looked up from germline, CDR1 is MDHEN and CDR2 is SYDVKM. The CDR3, as DNA: TGTGCCAGCAGTGAGAGCCTGATGAACACTGAAGCTTTCTTT. This encodes CASSESLMNTEAFF.

CDR3 DNA sequence: TGCGCCAGCAGCCACTTCGCGGCGGGGAGGGAGGGTAGAACCGGGGAGCTGTTTTTT. This encodes CASSHFAAGREGRTGELFF. The rearrangement joins TRBV4-3 to TRBJ2-2, with TRBD2 matching over 7 bases. V was clipped by 3 bases and J by 5 bases; unmatched bases: 18. The CDR3 has 19 residues. The germline gives CDR1 LGHNA, CDR2 YSLEER.

The V call is TRBV6-1, the J call TRBJ2-7; D is uncertain. Trimming removed 3 bases at V and 0 bases at J, with 9 bases between. Germline assignment: CDR1 MNHNS and CDR2 SASEGT. The CDR3 contains 14 residues. DNA for the CDR3: TGTGCCAGCAGTGAGACTTTTAGCTCCTACGAGCAGTACTTC. As protein: CASSETFSSYEQYF.

The chain employs TRBV28 and TRBJ2-3; 8 nucleotides line up with TRBD2. The CDR3 consists of 15 residues. The germline V gene has CDR1 MDHEN and CDR2 SYDVKM. V trimming: 6 bases; J trimming: 0 bases; junction bases outside the gene matches: 5. CDR3 DNA sequence: TGTGCCAGCAGCTCTTCTAGCGGGAGCACAGATACGCAGTATTTT. Its translation: CASSSSSGSTDTQYF.

The V gene is TRBV19, the J gene TRBJ1-5; D is uncertain. Trimming took 7 bases from V and 2 from J, leaving 15 bases between them. Germline lookup yields CDR1 LNHDA and CDR2 SQIVND (reference sequence). CDR3 length: 15 residues. The CDR3 coding sequence is TGTGCCAGTAACGCGAGGGAACGTGGCAATCAGCCCCAGCATTTT. Amino acid sequence: CASNARERGNQPQHF.

The chain employs TRBV7-2 and TRBJ1-2, with 8 bases fitting TRBD1. This CDR3 has 17 amino acids. Germline CDR1 and CDR2: SGHTA and FQGNSA. V lost 1 base and J lost 5; bases outside the gene matches: 12. For the CDR3, the DNA is TGTGCCAGCAGCTTAGAAGGGTTTCGGACAGGGATTTATGGCTACACCTTC. Amino acid sequence: CASSLEGFRTGIYGYTF.

The chain has TRBV19 and TRBJ2-7; tentatively, D is TRBD1 (6 bases). This CDR3 is built from 16 residues. V dropped 6 bases and J dropped 2 bases, with 20 bases sitting between them. CDR1 and CDR2 from the germline V gene are LNHDA and SQIVND (reference sequence). The CDR3 reads CASRDTTGTSTYEQYF. The CDR3 region has the DNA TGTGCCAGTAGGGATACAACCGGGACATCGACCTACGAGCAGTACTTC.

The chain joins TRBV6-1 to TRBJ1-2; 8 bases line up with TRBD1. The CDR3 is 14 residues long. Looked up from germline, CDR1 is MNHNS and CDR2 is SASEGT. Trimming at V came to 8 bases and at J to 3 bases, leaving 8 bases not matched to a gene. The CDR3 coding sequence is TGTGCCAGCGTCCCCGACAGGGGAGACTATGGCTACACCTTC. Amino acids: CASVPDRGDYGYTF.

A single count supports this clone. The chain links TRBV7-2 to TRBJ1-6, with D unresolved. The V end was cut by 3 bases, the J end by 9 bases, with 15 bases between. The CDR3 runs 15 residues. Germline V CDR1 and CDR2: SGHTA, FQGNSA. The CDR3 sequence is CASSFPPTGSSPLHF. CDR3 bases: TGTGCCAGCAGCTTTCCCCCAACCGGGAGTTCACCCCTCCACTTT.

The V call is TRBV19, the J call TRBJ2-5; maybe TRBD1 (7 bases). V was shortened by 5 bases and J by 1 base, with 11 bases between the two germline ends. CDR1 and CDR2 (germline): LNHDA, SQIVND (reference sequence). The CDR3 consists of 14 residues. CDR3 in amino acids: CASSAQGGQETQYF. The CDR3 nucleotides are TGTGCCAGTAGTGCCCAGGGGGGCCAAGAGACCCAGTACTTC.

In its sample, this clone was seen a few times. V usage is TRBV28 and J usage is TRBJ2-7; D gene unclear. Germline V CDR1 and CDR2: MDHEN, SYDVKM. This CDR3 spans 13 amino acids. The V and J ends lost 3 bases and 2 bases respectively, with 8 bases between them. CDR3 bases: TGTGCCAGCAGTTTTGGCCAGGCCTACGAGCAGTACTTC. As protein: CASSFGQAYEQYF.

The chain has TRBV5-5 and TRBJ2-5, with D possibly being TRBD2 (5 bases). The CDR3 runs 15 residues. In germline, CDR1 is SGHKS, CDR2 YYEKEE (reference sequence). V lost 0 bases and J 5 bases, leaving 14 bases between the germline ends. The CDR3 sequence: CASSLDLGVGETQYF. In nucleotides, the CDR3 is TGTGCCAGCAGCTTGGACTTGGGAGTTGGCGAGACCCAGTACTTC.

V usage is TRBV18 and J usage is TRBJ2-7, with 11 bases matching TRBD1. CDR1 and CDR2 from the germline V gene are KGHSH and LQKENI. V was pared by 5 bases and J by 4 bases, with 4 bases of the junction left unmatched. CDR3 length equals 14 residues. The DNA of the CDR3 is TGTGCCAGCTCAACGGGGACAGGGGGATACGAGCAGTACTTC. It encodes CASSTGTGGYEQYF.

This clone is a singleton in its sample. V gene TRBV18 combines with J gene TRBJ2-7; TRBD1 matches 7 bases. This CDR3 comprises 13 residues. The V and J ends lost 2 bases and 3 bases, in that order; junction bases with no gene match: 1. Germline V gene sequence: CDR1 KGHSH, CDR2 LQKENI. CDR3 sequence reads: CASSPGTDYEQYF. In DNA, the CDR3 is TGTGCCAGCTCACCAGGGACAGACTACGAGCAGTACTTC. The whole variable domain, remainder taken from reference TRBV18 and TRBJ2-7, is NAGVMQNPRHLVRRRGQEARLRCSPMKGHSHVYWYRQLPEEGLKFMVYLQKENIIDESGMPKERFSAEFPKEGPSILRIQQVVRGDSAAYFCASSPGTDYEQYFGPGTRLTVT.

The gene calls are TRBV2 and TRBJ2-2, with D possibly TRBD1 on 6 matching bases. Trimming took 8 bases from V and 8 from J, leaving 15 bases between them. Germline V CDR1 and CDR2: SNHLY, FYNNEI. CDR3 length: 13 amino acids. The CDR3 reads CASGQLIGGELFF. CDR3 nucleotide sequence: TGTGCCAGCGGACAGCTAATTGGTGGGGAGCTGTTTTTT. The full variable domain, its missing parts supplied by reference TRBV2 and TRBJ2-2, is EPEVTQTPSHQVTQMGQEVILRCVPISNHLYFYWYRQILGQKVEFLVSFYNNEISEKSEIFDDQFSVERPDGSNFTLKIRSTKLEDSAMYFCASGQLIGGELFFGEGSRLTVL.

The J gene is TRBJ2-6, the V gene TRBV5-6; D is possibly TRBD2 (6 bases). Germline V gene data show CDR1 as SGHDT and CDR2 as YYEEEE. V was pared by 0 bases and J by 0 bases, with 7 bases between. This CDR3 has 16 amino acids. The chain's CDR3 is CASSLAGGSGANVLTF. The CDR3 coding sequence is TGTGCCAGCAGCTTGGCCGGGGGCTCTGGGGCCAACGTCCTGACTTTC. The variable domain in full, completed from reference TRBV5-6 and TRBJ2-6, reads DAGVTQSPTHLIKTRGQQVTLRCSPKSGHDTVSWYQQALGQGPQFIFQYYEEEERQRGNFPDRFSGHQFPNYSSELNVNALLLGDSALYLCASSLAGGSGANVLTFGAGSRLTVL.

This chain links TRBV10-2 with TRBJ1-2; D unresolved. Trimming took 2 bases from V and 4 from J, leaving 8 bases between them. Germline V gene data show CDR1 as WSHSY and CDR2 as SAAADI. The CDR3 contains 13 residues. In DNA form, the CDR3 reads TGCGCCAGCAGTGAGGGACTTCGCTATGGCTACACCTTC. Translating it yields CASSEGLRYGYTF.

The V call is TRBV5-1, the J call TRBJ1-1, with 10 bases that match TRBD1. This CDR3 contains 16 residues. With 3 bases clipped from V and 4 bases from J, the junction kept 9 bases outside the gene matches. The germline V gene has CDR1 SGHRS and CDR2 YFSETQ. The CDR3 sequence is CASSSGQGGRGTEAFF. The CDR3 DNA follows: TGCGCCAGCAGCTCTGGACAGGGGGGGCGCGGCACTGAAGCTTTCTTT.

The gene calls are TRBV5-1 and TRBJ2-1; TRBD1 matches at 10 bases. Germline lookup yields CDR1 SGHRS and CDR2 YFSETQ. This CDR3 contains 15 residues. The junction had 3 bases not matched to a gene; V was cut back by 3 bases and J by 3 bases. The CDR3 DNA is TGCGCCAGCAGCTCGGGACAGGGGAGCTACAATGAGCAGTTCTTC. It codes for CASSSGQGSYNEQFF.

The rearrangement links TRBV5-4 to TRBJ1-2; possible D gene TRBD1, 5 bases. The CDR3 is made up of 13 amino acids. Trimming pared 5 bases from V and 7 bases from J, leaving 15 bases between. CDR1 is SGHNT and CDR2 is YYREEE in the germline V gene (reference sequence). The CDR3 coding sequence is TGTGCCAGCAGTTTTGGAGGGGCCTCTGGCTACACCTTC. Translated, it gives CASSFGGASGYTF. The full variable domain, rest sourced from reference TRBV5-4 and TRBJ1-2, is ETGVTQSPTHLIKTRGQQVTLRCSSQSGHNTVSWYQQALGQGPQFIFQYYREEENGRGNFPPRFSGLQFPNYSSELNVNALELDDSALYLCASSFGGASGYTFGSGTRLTVV.

The chain carries TRBV10-2 and TRBJ2-1, with 9 bases lining up with TRBD2. CDR1 WSHSY and CDR2 SAAADI come from the germline V gene. The CDR3 loop spans 15 amino acids. V was clipped by 6 bases and J by 6 bases; unmatched bases: 9. Written as DNA, the CDR3 is TGCGCCAGCAGGACCGGGACTAGCCCCTCCAATGAGCAGTTCTTC. This gives the protein CASRTGTSPSNEQFF.